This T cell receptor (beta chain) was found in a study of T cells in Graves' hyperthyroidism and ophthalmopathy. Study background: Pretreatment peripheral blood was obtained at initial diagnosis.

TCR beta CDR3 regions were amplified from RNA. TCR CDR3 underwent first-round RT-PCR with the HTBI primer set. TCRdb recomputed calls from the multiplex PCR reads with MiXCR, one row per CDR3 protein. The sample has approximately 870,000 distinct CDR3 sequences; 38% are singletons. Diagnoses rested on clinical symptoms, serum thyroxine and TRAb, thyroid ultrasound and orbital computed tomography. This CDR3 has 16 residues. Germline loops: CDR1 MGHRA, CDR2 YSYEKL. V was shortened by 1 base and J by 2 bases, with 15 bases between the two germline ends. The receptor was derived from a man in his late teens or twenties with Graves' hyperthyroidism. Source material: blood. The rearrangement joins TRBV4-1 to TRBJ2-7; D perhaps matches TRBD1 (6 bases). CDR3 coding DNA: TGCGCCAGCAGCCAAGTACCGGGACAATTCACCTACGAGCAGTACTTC. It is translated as CASSQVPGQFTYEQYF.